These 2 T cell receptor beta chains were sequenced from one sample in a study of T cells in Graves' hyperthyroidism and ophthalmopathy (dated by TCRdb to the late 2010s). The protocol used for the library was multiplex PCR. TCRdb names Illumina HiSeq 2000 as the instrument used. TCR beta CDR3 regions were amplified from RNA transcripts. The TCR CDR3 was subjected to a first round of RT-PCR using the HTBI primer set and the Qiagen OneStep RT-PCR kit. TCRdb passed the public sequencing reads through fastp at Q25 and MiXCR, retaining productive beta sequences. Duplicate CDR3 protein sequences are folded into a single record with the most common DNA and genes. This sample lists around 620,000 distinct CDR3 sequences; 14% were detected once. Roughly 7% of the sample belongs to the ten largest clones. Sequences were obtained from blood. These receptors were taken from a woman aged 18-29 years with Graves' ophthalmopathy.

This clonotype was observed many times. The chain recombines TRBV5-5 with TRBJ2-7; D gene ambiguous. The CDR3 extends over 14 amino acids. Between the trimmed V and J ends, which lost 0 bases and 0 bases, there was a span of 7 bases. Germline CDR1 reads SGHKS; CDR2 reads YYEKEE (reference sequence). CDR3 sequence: CASSLVPVSYEQYF. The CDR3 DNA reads TGTGCCAGCAGCTTGGTACCGGTCTCCTACGAGCAGTACTTC.

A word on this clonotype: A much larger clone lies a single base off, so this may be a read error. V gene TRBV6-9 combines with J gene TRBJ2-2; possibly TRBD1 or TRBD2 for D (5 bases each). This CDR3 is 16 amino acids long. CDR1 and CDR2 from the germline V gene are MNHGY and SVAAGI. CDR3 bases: TGTGCCAGCGGTTACCCCGGCCTCCGGGGCGTCGGGGAGCTGTTTTTT. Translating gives CASGYPGLRGVGELFF.